The clone carrying this T cell receptor (beta chain) has at least ten counts. No antigen is known for it. This sample is part of a study of HIV-infected children after antiretroviral therapy interruption. Study background: Median age was about 9.5 years (interruption) and approximately 8 years (continuous).

Trimming at V came to 5 bases and at J to 0 bases, leaving 6 bases not matched to a gene. CDR1 is SGHVS, CDR2 FQNEAQ, per germline. The CDR3 sequence is 17 residues long. Unique molecular identifiers were included in an RNA-based 3' RACE TCR library. TCRdb passed the 3' RACE reads through MiXCR, listing each CDR3 protein once. The table records about 86,000 distinct CDR3 sequences, about 6.9% of them present only once. Treatment described: PENTA 11 planned treatment interruption arm or continuous ART arm. Overall study findings and caveats: Naive CD4+ sequences overlapped less between time points once interruption began.

This TCR was recovered from a pool of human donors with HIV. Sequenced material: CD45RA+ CD4+ T cells from PBMCs, pooled from several time points, taken from a donor given antiretroviral therapy, either interrupted or continuous. Stated subset: naive CD4+ CD45RA+ CD45RO- T cells. V and J are TRBV7-8 and TRBJ1-4; 10 bases align to TRBD1. The CDR3 DNA sequence: TGTGCCAGCAGCAGGGGGACAGGGGATACAACTAATGAAAAACTGTTTTTT. Its protein is CASSRGTGDTTNEKLFF.